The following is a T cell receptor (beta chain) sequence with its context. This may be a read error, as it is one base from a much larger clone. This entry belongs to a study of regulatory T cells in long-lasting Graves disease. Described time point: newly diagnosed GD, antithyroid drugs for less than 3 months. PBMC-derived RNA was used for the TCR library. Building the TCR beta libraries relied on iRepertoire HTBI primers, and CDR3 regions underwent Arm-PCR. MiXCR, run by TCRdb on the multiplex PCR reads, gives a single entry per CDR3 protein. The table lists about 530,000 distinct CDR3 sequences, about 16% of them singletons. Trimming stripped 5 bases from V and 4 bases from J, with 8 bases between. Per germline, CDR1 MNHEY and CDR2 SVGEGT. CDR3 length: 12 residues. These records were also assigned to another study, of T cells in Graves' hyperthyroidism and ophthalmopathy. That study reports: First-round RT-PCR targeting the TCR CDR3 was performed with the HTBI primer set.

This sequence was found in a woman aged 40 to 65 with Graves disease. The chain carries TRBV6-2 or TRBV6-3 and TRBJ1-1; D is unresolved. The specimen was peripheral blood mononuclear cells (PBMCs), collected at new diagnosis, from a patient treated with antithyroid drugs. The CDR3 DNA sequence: TGTGCCAGCAGTACCCCGAGCACTGAAGCTTTCTTT. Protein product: CASSTPSTEAFF.